This passage covers 17 T cell receptor beta chains from one sample sequenced in a study of cytomegalovirus exposure and HLA in healthy donors (dated by TCRdb to the late 2010s). The method was the immunoSEQ multiplex PCR assay. For the multiplex PCR, a mixture combining 60 forward primers for TCR Vbeta segments and 13 reverse primers for TCR Jbeta segments was used. The clones in this table, taken by TCRdb from immuneACCESS, are in-frame only. Not every clone is retained; where verified, under half of the shortfall comes from an unresolved V gene, and the cause of the rest is unknown. The sample table records over 100,000 clones; about 80% of these occur just once. The top ten hold 1.5% to 2% of the sample. What was sequenced was PBMCs. Every receptor here comes from a middle-aged woman in good health and CMV-seronegative.

The rearrangement links TRBV9 to TRBJ2-7; 7 bases fit TRBD2. The CDR3 is 15 amino acids. Germline loops: CDR1 SGDLS, CDR2 YYNGEE. V gave up 0 bases and J gave up 4 bases; unmatched junction bases: 7. The CDR3 region is CASSVASSGGYEQYF. The CDR3 region has the DNA TGTGCCAGCAGCGTAGCCTCTAGCGGAGGATACGAGCAGTACTTC.

V gene TRBV19 combines with J gene TRBJ2-5; possibly TRBD2 for D (6 bases). Germline CDR1 LNHDA, CDR2 SQIVND (reference sequence). The CDR3 runs 14 residues. V lost 4 bases to trimming and J lost 3 bases, with 12 bases between them. CDR3 in DNA: TGTGCCAGTAGTACCCTGGGGGGAGAAGAGACCCAGTACTTC. Translation gives CASSTLGGEETQYF.

The chain is built from TRBV4-1 and TRBJ1-5; 10 bases match TRBD1. Germline loops: CDR1 MGHRA, CDR2 YSYEKL. Germline trimming cut 2 bases from V and 7 bases from J; bases unmatched to any gene: 14. The CDR3 covers 18 residues. The CDR3 DNA sequence: TGCGCCAGCAGCCAACTGGGGAGACAGGGGGCGGTCGGGCAGCCCCAGCATTTT. Amino acid sequence: CASSQLGRQGAVGQPQHF.

This clone was seen a few times. The rearrangement joins TRBV16 to TRBJ1-1; D is perhaps TRBD1 (6 bases). Germline loops: CDR1 KGHSY, CDR2 FQNENV. V lost 2 bases to trimming and J lost 2 bases, with 15 bases between them. CDR3 size: 16 residues. CDR3 residues: CASSQVRRGLNTEAFF. CDR3 sequence (DNA): TGTGCCAGCAGCCAAGTCCGGCGGGGGCTAAACACTGAAGCTTTCTTT.

The chain couples TRBV4-3 to TRBJ2-7, with 7 positions matching TRBD2. Germline V CDR1 and CDR2: LGHNA, YSLEER. J gave up 6 bases and V 0 bases, and 11 bases lay outside the gene matches. The CDR3 runs 16 residues. DNA for the CDR3: TGCGCCAGCAGCCAAGATAATAGGGAGGGCCAAGCCGAGCAGTACTTC. Protein sequence: CASSQDNREGQAEQYF.

The chain recombines TRBV19 with TRBJ1-2, with D tentatively TRBD1 (6 bases). Per the germline V gene, CDR1 is LNHDA and CDR2 is SQIVND (reference sequence). V lost 7 bases and J lost 4, with 13 bases in between. The CDR3 has 13 residues. The CDR3 DNA sequence: TGTGCCAGTACTAAGGGAGGGGGCTATGGCTACACCTTC. It codes for CASTKGGGYGYTF.

The chain uses TRBV27 and TRBJ2-3, with 9 bases identical to TRBD2. The J segment lost 4 bases and the V segment lost 4 bases, leaving 12 bases of the junction unmatched. Germline V gene data show CDR1 as MNHEY and CDR2 as SMNVEV (reference sequence). This CDR3 has 17 residues. The chain's CDR3 is CASSSPWLAGLADTQYF. For the CDR3, the DNA is TGTGCCAGCAGTTCCCCATGGCTAGCGGGACTTGCAGATACGCAGTATTTT.

The rearrangement joins TRBV27 to TRBJ1-4, with D hard to call. The CDR3 spans 13 residues. V was clipped by 3 bases and J by 4 bases, with 6 bases between them. Looked up from germline, CDR1 is MNHEY and CDR2 is SMNVEV (reference sequence). The CDR3 region is CASSLRFNEKLFF. The CDR3, as DNA: TGTGCCAGCAGTTTGCGATTTAATGAAAAACTGTTTTTT.

This clone was seen just once. The chain has TRBV6-1 and TRBJ2-5, with 11 bases that match TRBD1. The better agreement between TRBJ2-7 and the DNA end casts doubt on the J call. Germline CDR1 reads MNHNS; CDR2 reads SASEGT. The CDR3 length is 15 residues. CDR3 loop: CASSAGTGGFYEQYF. In nucleotides, the CDR3 is TGTGCCAGCAGTGCTGGGACAGGGGGTTTCTACGAGCAGTACTTC.

The genes are TRBV27 and TRBJ2-7, with 9 bases matching TRBD2. This CDR3 region has 14 residues. Germline-derived CDR1 and CDR2 are MNHEY and SMNVEV (reference sequence). The V gene end was trimmed by 6 bases and the J gene end by 3 bases; junction bases not matched to a gene: 6. CDR3 amino acids: CASRGGGRVYEQYF. CDR3 bases: TGTGCCAGCAGGGGTGGCGGGAGGGTCTACGAGCAGTACTTC.

The chain joins TRBV29-1 to TRBJ1-2; D not certain. Deletions cut 3 bases from V and 1 base from J, with 12 bases between. Germline V gene data show CDR1 as SQVTM and CDR2 as ANQGSEA. CDR3 length equals 14 residues. The CDR3 DNA sequence: TGCAGCGTTGATCTCGGGGTATTTAACTATGGCTACACCTTC. Protein product: CSVDLGVFNYGYTF.

V gene TRBV27 combines with J gene TRBJ2-7; maybe TRBD2 (5 bases). The germline CDR1 and CDR2 sequences are MNHEY and SMNVEV (reference sequence). This CDR3 comprises 15 residues. Trimming stripped 8 bases from V and 3 bases from J, with 20 bases between. The CDR3 loop is CASASGSRTFYEQYF. In nucleotides, the CDR3 is TGTGCCAGCGCCTCGGGGTCCCGAACGTTCTACGAGCAGTACTTC.

This clone was detected a few times. The chain uses TRBV19 and TRBJ1-5, with TRBD1 matching 8 bases. Germline trimming cut 5 bases from V and 4 bases from J; bases unmatched to any gene: 4. Germline CDR1 reads LNHDA; CDR2 reads SQIVND (reference sequence). The length of the CDR3 is 14 residues. CDR3 in DNA: TGTGCCAGTAGTGTAGGACAGGGAAATCAGCCCCAGCATTTT. It specifies CASSVGQGNQPQHF.

The V call is TRBV7-8, the J call TRBJ2-1; D remains unclear. Trimming stripped 5 bases from V and 2 bases from J, with 7 bases between. The CDR3 sequence is 13 residues long. Germline V gene lookup returns CDR1 SGHVS and CDR2 FQNEAQ. The CDR3 nucleotides are TGTGCCAGCAGCCTTGCGACCTACAATGAGCAGTTCTTC. The encoded protein is CASSLATYNEQFF.

This clone was recorded once. The chain uses TRBV7-2 and TRBJ1-5; 9 nucleotides line up with TRBD1. The V gene end was trimmed by 1 base and the J gene end by 6 bases; junction bases not matched to a gene: 4. From germline, CDR1 is SGHTA and CDR2 FQGNSA. The CDR3 spans 15 residues. The CDR3 here is CASSLGGQGSQPQHF. In DNA form, the CDR3 reads TGTGCCAGCAGCTTAGGGGGACAGGGAAGTCAGCCCCAGCATTTT. The full variable domain, its missing parts supplied by reference TRBV7-2 and TRBJ1-5, is GAGVSQSPSNKVTEKGKDVELRCDPISGHTALYWYRQSLGQGLEFLIYFQGNSAPDKSGLPSDRFSAERTGGSVSTLTIQRTQQEDSAVYLCASSLGGQGSQPQHFGDGTRLSIL.

The chain uses TRBV19 and TRBJ2-1; 10 nucleotides line up with TRBD1. The CDR3 is 12 amino acids. V shed 7 bases and J 7 bases; nucleotides not matched to a gene: 1. Germline loops: CDR1 LNHDA, CDR2 SQIVND (reference sequence). The DNA of the CDR3 is TGTGCCAGTACGGACAGGGGGAATGAGCAGTTCTTC. As protein: CASTDRGNEQFF. Full variable domain (missing parts from reference TRBV19 and TRBJ2-1): DGGITQSPKYLFRKEGQNVTLSCEQNLNHDAMYWYRQDPGQGLRLIYYSQIVNDFQKGDIAEGYSVSREKKESFPLTVTSAQKNPTAFYLCASTDRGNEQFFGPGTRLTVL.

The gene calls are TRBV11-2 and TRBJ1-1; D is possibly TRBD1 (6 bases). V was pared by 5 bases and J by 5 bases, with 18 bases between. The CDR3 runs 15 residues. The germline V gene encodes CDR1 SGHAT and CDR2 FQNNGV. The DNA of the CDR3 is TGTGCCAGCAGCCATACTACAGGGCTGGTGACTGAAGCTTTCTTT. As protein: CASSHTTGLVTEAFF.